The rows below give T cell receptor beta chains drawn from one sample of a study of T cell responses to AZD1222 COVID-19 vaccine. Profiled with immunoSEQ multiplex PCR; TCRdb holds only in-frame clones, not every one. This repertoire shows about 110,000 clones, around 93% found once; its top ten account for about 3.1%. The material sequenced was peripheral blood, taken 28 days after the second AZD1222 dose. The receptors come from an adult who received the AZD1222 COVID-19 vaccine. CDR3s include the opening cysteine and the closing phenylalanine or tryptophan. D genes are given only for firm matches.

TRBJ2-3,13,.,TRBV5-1,CASSRSRGNTQYF,TGCGCCAGCAGCCGCAGCCGAGGCAATACGCAGTATTTT
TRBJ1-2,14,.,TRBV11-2,CASSLDLRGGGYTF,TGTGCCAGCAGCTTAGATTTACGGGGGGGTGGCTACACCTTC
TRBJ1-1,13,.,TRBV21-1,CASRGRVCTEAFF,TGTGCCAGCAGAGGGAGGGTGTGTACTGAAGCTTTCTTT
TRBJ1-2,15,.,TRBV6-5,CASRVKGSVINGYTF,TGTGCCAGCAGAGTCAAGGGGTCCGTTATTAATGGCTACACCTTC
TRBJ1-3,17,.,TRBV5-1,CASSLADIAGAGNTIYF,TGCGCCAGCAGCTTGGCCGACATTGCAGGGGCTGGAAACACCATATATTTT
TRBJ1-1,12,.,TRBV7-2,CASSLQESEAFF,TGTGCCAGCAGCTTACAGGAGTCTGAAGCTTTCTTT
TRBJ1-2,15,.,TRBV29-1,CSVELAGLTAYGYTF,TGCAGCGTTGAATTGGCAGGCCTTACCGCCTATGGCTACACCTTC
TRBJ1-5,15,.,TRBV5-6,CASSGRLGRNQPQHF,TGTGCCAGCAGCGGCCGGTTAGGGCGCAATCAGCCCCAGCATTTT
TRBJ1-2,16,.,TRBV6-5,CASSYSITYINYGYTF,TGTGCCAGCAGTTACTCGATCACATATATCAACTATGGCTACACCTTC
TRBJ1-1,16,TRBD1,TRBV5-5,CASRDGQGVRRTEAFF,TGTGCCAGCAGGGATGGACAGGGGGTGAGGAGGACTGAAGCTTTCTTT
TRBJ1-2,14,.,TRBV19,CASVLTGGAYGYTF,TGTGCCAGCGTTTTAACGGGGGGAGCCTATGGCTACACCTTC
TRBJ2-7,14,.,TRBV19,CASKEGANSYEQYF,TGTGCCAGTAAGGAGGGGGCAAATTCTTACGAGCAGTACTTC